The 8 T cell receptor beta chains reported below all come from one sample, sequenced in a study of cytomegalovirus exposure and HLA in healthy donors (dated by TCRdb to 2016 to 2017). Libraries were prepared through the immunoSEQ multiplex PCR assay. For the multiplex PCR, a mixture combining 60 forward primers for TCR Vbeta segments and 13 reverse primers for TCR Jbeta segments was used. TCRdb's version of the immuneACCESS table is confined to in-frame rearrangements and falls short of the full clone set. An unresolved V gene accounts for under half of the shortfall where checked; the remainder is of unknown origin. The sample yields about 200,000 clones; about four fifths were counted once. The ten biggest clones cover 2.5% to 3.5% of the sample. Sequencing used PBMCs. Every receptor here comes from a man aged 25-45 years in good health and CMV-seronegative.

The chain joins TRBV6-1 to TRBJ2-7; D might be TRBD2 (5 bases). V was shortened by 6 bases and J by 2 bases, with 11 bases between the two germline ends. Germline V gives CDR1 MNHNS, CDR2 SASEGT. This CDR3 has 13 amino acids. CDR3 region: CASRREETYEQYF. CDR3 bases: TGTGCCAGCAGACGGGAAGAGACCTACGAGCAGTACTTC.

There are a few counts of this clone. The gene calls are TRBV5-4 and TRBJ1-6, with TRBD1 as a possible D gene (5 bases). The V end lost 0 bases, the J end lost 0 bases, and 13 bases lay between the germline ends. This CDR3 comprises 18 residues. The germline gives CDR1 SGHNT, CDR2 YYREEE (reference sequence). The CDR3 reads CASSLGAGFSSYNSPLHF. The CDR3 nucleotides read TGTGCCAGCAGCTTGGGCGCAGGGTTCAGCTCCTATAATTCACCCCTCCACTTT.

The V call is TRBV4-2, the J call TRBJ1-1; 9 nucleotides line up with TRBD1. CDR3 length: 14 amino acids. Germline loops: CDR1 LGHNA, CDR2 YNFKEQ. Unmatched junction bases numbered 1, after V lost 4 bases and J lost 1 base. CDR3 coding DNA: TGTGCCAGCAGCCGGGACAGGGCGAACACTGAAGCTTTCTTT. Its protein product is CASSRDRANTEAFF.

The chain has TRBV29-1 and TRBJ2-5; 7 nucleotides agree with TRBD1. The DNA end is a closer match to TRBJ2-7, so the J assignment may be wrong. The CDR3 has 15 amino acids. Germline loops: CDR1 SQVTM, CDR2 ANQGSEA. The CDR3 DNA reads TGCAGCGCCTCTAAGAGGGGGCGCCCCCCCTACGAGCAGTACTTC. It is translated as CSASKRGRPPYEQYF.

The chain combines TRBV11-2 with TRBJ2-7; 8 bases agree with TRBD1. The CDR3 contains 16 residues. The trim removed 4 bases at V and 4 bases at J, leaving 12 bases unmatched. CDR1 and CDR2 (germline): SGHAT, FQNNGV. CDR3 amino acids: CASSSGQALGGYEQYF. The CDR3 bases are TGTGCCAGCAGCTCGGGACAGGCGCTGGGAGGATACGAGCAGTACTTC.

On this clone itself: Other DNA sequences within the sample encode an identical CDR3. The chain has TRBV5-1 and TRBJ2-7; 10 bases fit TRBD1. Germline V gene data show CDR1 as SGHRS and CDR2 as YFSETQ. This CDR3 contains 13 residues. V was clipped by 5 bases and J by 6 bases; unmatched bases: 5. CDR3 in DNA: TGCGCCAGCAGTTGGGACAGGGGATCCGAGCAGTACTTC. It translates to CASSWDRGSEQYF. Complete variable domain (other parts from reference TRBV5-1 and TRBJ2-7): KAGVTQTPRYLIKTRGQQVTLSCSPISGHRSVSWYQQTPGQGLQFLFEYFSETQRNKGNFPGRFSGRQFSNSRSEMNVSTLELGDSALYLCASSWDRGSEQYFGPGTRLTVT.

This clone has just a few counts. The chain joins TRBV19 to TRBJ1-1, with D unresolved. Trimming left V 7 bases short and J 5 bases short, with 20 bases between. Germline CDR1 is LNHDA and CDR2 is SQIVND (reference sequence). There are 15 residues in the CDR3. CDR3 in DNA: TGTGCCAGTACCCCCTGGGCCAAAAAGTCAACTGAAGCTTTCTTT. This codes for CASTPWAKKSTEAFF.

The CDR3: CASSTVNTEAFF. CDR3 nucleotides: TGTGCCAGCAGTACAGTGAACACTGAAGCTTTCTTT. The chain uses TRBV28 and TRBJ1-1; D not resolved. The CDR3 runs 12 residues. V was cut by 5 bases and J by 0 bases, with 4 bases left in between. Germline values: CDR1 MDHEN, CDR2 SYDVKM.